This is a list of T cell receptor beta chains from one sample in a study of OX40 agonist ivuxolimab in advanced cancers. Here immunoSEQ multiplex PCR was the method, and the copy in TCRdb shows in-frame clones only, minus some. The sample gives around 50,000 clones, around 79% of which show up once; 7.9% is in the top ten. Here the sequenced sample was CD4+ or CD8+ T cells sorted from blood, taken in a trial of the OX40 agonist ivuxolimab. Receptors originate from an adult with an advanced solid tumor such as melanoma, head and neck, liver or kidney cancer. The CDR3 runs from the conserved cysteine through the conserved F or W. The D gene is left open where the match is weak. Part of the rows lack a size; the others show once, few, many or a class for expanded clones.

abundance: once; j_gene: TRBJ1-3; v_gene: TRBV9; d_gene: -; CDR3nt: TGTGCCAGCAATGGGGACTTGAGCTCTGGAAACACCATATATTTT; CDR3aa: CASNGDLSSGNTIYF
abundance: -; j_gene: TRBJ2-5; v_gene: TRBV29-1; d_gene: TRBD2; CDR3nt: TGCAGCGTTGTGCAAGCGGAAGTAACTAGCGGGAGAGGTCGAGAGACCCAGTACTTC; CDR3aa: CSVVQAEVTSGRGRETQYF
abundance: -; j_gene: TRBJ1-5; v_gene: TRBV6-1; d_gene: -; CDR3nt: TGTGCCAGCAGGGAATGGGGGGACGGCAATCAGCCCCAGCATTTT; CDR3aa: CASREWGDGNQPQHF
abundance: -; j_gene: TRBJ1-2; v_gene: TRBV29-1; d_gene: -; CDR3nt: TGCAGCGTAATCTCTCCTAACTATGGCTACACCTTC; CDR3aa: CSVISPNYGYTF
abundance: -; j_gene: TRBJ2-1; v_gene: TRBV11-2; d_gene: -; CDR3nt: TGTGCCAGCAGCTCCGAGGAATGGGAGAATGAGCAGTTCTTC; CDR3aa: CASSSEEWENEQFF
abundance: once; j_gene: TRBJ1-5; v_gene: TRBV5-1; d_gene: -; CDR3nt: TGCGCCAGCAGCTTGGTGGGGGAAAATCAGCCCCAGCATTTT; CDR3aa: CASSLVGENQPQHF
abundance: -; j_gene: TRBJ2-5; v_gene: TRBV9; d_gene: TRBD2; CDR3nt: TGTGCCAGCAGCGAGGGGACTAGCGGCCCCCAGGGGACCCAGTACTTC; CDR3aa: CASSEGTSGPQGTQYF
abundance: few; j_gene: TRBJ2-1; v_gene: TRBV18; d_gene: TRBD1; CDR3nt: TGTGCCAGCTCACCATTCAGGGTGGGACAGCAAGAGGATGAGCAGTTCTTC; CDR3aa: CASSPFRVGQQEDEQFF
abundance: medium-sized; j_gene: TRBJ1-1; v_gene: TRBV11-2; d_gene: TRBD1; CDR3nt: TGTGCCAGCAGCCTACTACAGGGGTCGAACACTGAAGCTTTCTTT; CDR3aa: CASSLLQGSNTEAFF
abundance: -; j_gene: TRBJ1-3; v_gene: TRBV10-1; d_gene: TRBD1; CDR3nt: TGCGCCAGCAGTCCCGGGACAGCAAGAAACACCATATATTTT; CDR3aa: CASSPGTARNTIYF
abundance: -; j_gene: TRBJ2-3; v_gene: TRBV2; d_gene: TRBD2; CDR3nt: TGTGCCAGCAGGAAGGAAGGTGGACTAGCTCAGAGGGGAGATACGCAGTATTTT; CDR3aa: CASRKEGGLAQRGDTQYF
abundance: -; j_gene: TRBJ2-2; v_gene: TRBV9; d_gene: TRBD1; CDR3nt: TGTGCCAGCAGCGTAGGAGGGGGCGATACCGGGGAGCTGTTTTTT; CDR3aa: CASSVGGGDTGELFF
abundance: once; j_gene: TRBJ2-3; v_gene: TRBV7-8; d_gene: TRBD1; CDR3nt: TGTGCCAGCAGCGCCCGGACAGGGGGCGCGGGAGATACGCAGTATTTT; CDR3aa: CASSARTGGAGDTQYF
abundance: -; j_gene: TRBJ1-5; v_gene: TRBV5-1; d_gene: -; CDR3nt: TGCGCCAGCAGCTTGGCGAAAACGTATGTAAATCAGCCCCAGCATTTT; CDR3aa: CASSLAKTYVNQPQHF
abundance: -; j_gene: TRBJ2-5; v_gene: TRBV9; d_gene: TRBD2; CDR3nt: TGTGCCAGCAGCGTCGGGAGGGCCCAAGAGACCCAGTACTTC; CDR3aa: CASSVGRAQETQYF
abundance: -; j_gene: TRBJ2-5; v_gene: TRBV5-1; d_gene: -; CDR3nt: TGCGCCAGCAGCTCTGACACCCAAGAGACCCAGTACTTC; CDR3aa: CASSSDTQETQYF
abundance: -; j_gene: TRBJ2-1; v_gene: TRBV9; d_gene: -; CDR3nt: TGTGCCAGCAGCGTAGGTATAGCGGCCTACAATGAGCAGTTCTTC; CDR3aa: CASSVGIAAYNEQFF
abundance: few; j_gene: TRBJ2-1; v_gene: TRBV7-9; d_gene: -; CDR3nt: TGTGCCAGCAGTTTAAGACTGGGCGCCGAGTTCTTC; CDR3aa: CASSLRLGAEFF
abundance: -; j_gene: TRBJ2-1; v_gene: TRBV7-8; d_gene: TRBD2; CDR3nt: TGTGCCAGCGCCGATATAGGACTAGCGGGTAAGGAGCAGTTCTTC; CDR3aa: CASADIGLAGKEQFF
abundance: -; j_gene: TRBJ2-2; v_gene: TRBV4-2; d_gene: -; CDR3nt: TGTGCCAGCACGCACCCGACCATGGGGGGCTCCGGGGAGCTGTTTTTT; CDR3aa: CASTHPTMGGSGELFF
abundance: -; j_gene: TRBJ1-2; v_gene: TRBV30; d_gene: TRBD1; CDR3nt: TGTGCCTGGTGCCCTGAAACAGGGGAGTATGGCTACACCTTC; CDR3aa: CAWCPETGEYGYTF
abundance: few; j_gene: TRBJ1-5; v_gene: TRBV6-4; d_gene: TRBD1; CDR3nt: TGTGCCAGCACTTGGACAGGGGCCATCAATCAGCCCCAGCATTTT; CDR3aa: CASTWTGAINQPQHF
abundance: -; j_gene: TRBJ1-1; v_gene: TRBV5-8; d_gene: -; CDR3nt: TGTGCCAGCAGCTTGTGGCAGGGCACAGAGAAAGCTTTCTTT; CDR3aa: CASSLWQGTEKAFF
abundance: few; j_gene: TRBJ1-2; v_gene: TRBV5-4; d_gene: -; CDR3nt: TGTGCCAGCAGCTTGGCGGCAGAGCTTAGGACCTATGGCTACACCTTC; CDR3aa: CASSLAAELRTYGYTF
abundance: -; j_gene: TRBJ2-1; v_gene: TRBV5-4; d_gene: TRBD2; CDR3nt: TGTGCCAGCAGCTTGGGACTAGCGGACTACTACAATGAGCAGTTCTTC; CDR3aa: CASSLGLADYYNEQFF
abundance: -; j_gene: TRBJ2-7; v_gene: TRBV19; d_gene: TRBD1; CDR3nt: TGTGCCAGTAGTACCTCCAGGGGGCGCAACGAGCAGTACTTC; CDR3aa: CASSTSRGRNEQYF
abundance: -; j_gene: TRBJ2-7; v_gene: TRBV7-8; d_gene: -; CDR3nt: TGTGCCAGCAGCTTAGGACCGGTCGGACAGAACTACGAGCAGTACTTC; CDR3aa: CASSLGPVGQNYEQYF
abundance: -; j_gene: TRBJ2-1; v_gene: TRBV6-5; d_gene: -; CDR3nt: TGTGCCAGCAGGGATGATATGGGTGAGCAGTTCTTC; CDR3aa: CASRDDMGEQFF
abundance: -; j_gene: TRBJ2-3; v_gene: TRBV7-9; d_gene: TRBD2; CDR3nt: TGTGCCAGCAGCACCCCCGACACTAGCGGCAGCACAGATACGCAGTATTTT; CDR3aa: CASSTPDTSGSTDTQYF
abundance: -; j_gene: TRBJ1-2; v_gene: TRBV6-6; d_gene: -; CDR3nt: TGTGCCAGCACCGACCGGGCCTACTACCCGGGTGGCTACACCTTC; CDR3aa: CASTDRAYYPGGYTF
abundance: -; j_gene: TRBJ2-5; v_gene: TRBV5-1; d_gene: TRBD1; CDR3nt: TGCGCCAGCAGCTTGGCAGGGACAGAGCAAGAGACCCAGTACTTC; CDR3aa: CASSLAGTEQETQYF
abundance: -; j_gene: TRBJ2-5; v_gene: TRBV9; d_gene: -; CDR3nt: TGTGCCAGCAGCATAAGTGGTGACCACGGTAGAGAGACCCAGTACTTC; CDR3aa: CASSISGDHGRETQYF
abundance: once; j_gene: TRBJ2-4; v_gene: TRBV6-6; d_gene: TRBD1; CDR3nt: TGTGCCAGCAGTCCGACAGGGCGACCCAAAAACATTCAGTACTTC; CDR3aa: CASSPTGRPKNIQYF
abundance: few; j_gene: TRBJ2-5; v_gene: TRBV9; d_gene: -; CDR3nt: TGTGCCAGCAGCCCCACTGCGGAGGGCCTCCAAGAGACCCAGTACTTC; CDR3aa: CASSPTAEGLQETQYF
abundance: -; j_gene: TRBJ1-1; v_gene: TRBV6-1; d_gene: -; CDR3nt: TGTGCCAGCAGTGAAGGGTCACAGGGATATTGGAACACTGAAGCTTTCTTT; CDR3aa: CASSEGSQGYWNTEAFF
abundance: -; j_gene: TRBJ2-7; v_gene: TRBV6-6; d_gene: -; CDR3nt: TGTGCCAGCAGTTCACGGGGGGCCGAGCAGTACTTC; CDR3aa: CASSSRGAEQYF
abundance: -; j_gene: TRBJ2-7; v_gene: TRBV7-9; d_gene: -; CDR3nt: TGTGCCAGCAGCTTAGGCAGCTACGAGCAGTACTTC; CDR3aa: CASSLGSYEQYF
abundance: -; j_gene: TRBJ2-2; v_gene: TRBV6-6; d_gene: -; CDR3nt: TGTGCCAGCAGGAGGGACGGCGGGGAGCTGTTTTTT; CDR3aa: CASRRDGGELFF
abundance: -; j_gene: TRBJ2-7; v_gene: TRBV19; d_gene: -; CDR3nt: TGTGCCAGTAGTGCCAAACTAGTAGGCGAGCAGTACTTC; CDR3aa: CASSAKLVGEQYF
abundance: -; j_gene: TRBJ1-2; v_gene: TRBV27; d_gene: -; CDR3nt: TGTGCCAGCAGCTTACAACCCCTCACGGGCTACACCTTC; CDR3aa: CASSLQPLTGYTF
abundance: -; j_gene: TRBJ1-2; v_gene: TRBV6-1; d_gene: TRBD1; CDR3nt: TGTGCCAGCAGTGATCCCGGGACAGCAACCTATGGCTACACCTTC; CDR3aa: CASSDPGTATYGYTF
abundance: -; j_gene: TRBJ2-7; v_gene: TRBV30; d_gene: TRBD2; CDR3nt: TGTGCCTTAAGATTTAGCGGGAGAGGCTACGAGCAGTACTTC; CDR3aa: CALRFSGRGYEQYF
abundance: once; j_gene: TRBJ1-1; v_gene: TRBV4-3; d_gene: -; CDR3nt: TGCGCCAGCAGCCAAGATCGGGGCAGGGAAGCTTTCTTT; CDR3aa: CASSQDRGREAFF
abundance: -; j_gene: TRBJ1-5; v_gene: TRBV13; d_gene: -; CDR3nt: TGTGCCAGCAGCTTACCGGGACCCTGGGGACAGCCCCAGCATTTT; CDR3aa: CASSLPGPWGQPQHF
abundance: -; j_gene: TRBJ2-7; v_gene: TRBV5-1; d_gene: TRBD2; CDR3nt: TGCGCCAGCAGCTCAACCCCCGGTGGAGCGGGAGCTTCCCGGGAGCAGTACTTC; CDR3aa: CASSSTPGGAGASREQYF
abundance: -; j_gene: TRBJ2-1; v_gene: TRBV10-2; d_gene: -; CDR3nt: TGCGCCAGTCTTATCTCTCGCTCCTACAATGAGCAGTTCTTC; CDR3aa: CASLISRSYNEQFF
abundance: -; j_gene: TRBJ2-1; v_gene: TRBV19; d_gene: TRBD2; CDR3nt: TGTGCCAGTAGCGGGACTAGCGGGAGATACAATGAGCAGTTCTTC; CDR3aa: CASSGTSGRYNEQFF
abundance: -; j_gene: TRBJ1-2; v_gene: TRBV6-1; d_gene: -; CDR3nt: TGTGCCAGCAGTGAAGCCCATGGGGGCGGCTATGGCTACACCTTC; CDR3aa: CASSEAHGGGYGYTF
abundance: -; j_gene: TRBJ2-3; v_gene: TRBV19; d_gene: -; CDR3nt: TGTGCCAGTAGTTACCAGCGAGGTACGCAGTATTTT; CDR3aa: CASSYQRGTQYF
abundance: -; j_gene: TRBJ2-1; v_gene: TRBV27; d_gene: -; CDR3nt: TGTGCCAGCAGTCACCGACCCAGCGGAGCCTCCTACAATGAGCAGTTCTTC; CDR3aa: CASSHRPSGASYNEQFF
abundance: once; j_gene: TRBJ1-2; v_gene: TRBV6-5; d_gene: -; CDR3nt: TGTGCCAGCAGTTACTCATTCGGAGGGGGTGGCTACACCTTC; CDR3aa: CASSYSFGGGGYTF
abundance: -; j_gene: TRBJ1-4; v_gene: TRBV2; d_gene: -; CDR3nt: TGTGCCAGCAGTGATTACGGGAATGAAAAACTGTTTTTT; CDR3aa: CASSDYGNEKLFF
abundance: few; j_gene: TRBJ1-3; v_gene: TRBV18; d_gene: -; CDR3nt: TGTGCCAGCTCACCGACAGGACAAACCTCTGGAAACACCATATATTTT; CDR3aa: CASSPTGQTSGNTIYF